The 14 T cell receptor beta chains below all came from one sample that was sequenced in a study of CD8+ T cells in alopecia areata. cDNA prepared by RNA extraction and subsequent reverse transcription served as the template for sequencing. Produced via immunoSEQ multiplex PCR; TCRdb's table is partial and in-frame only. The sample consists of around 160,000 clones, roughly 50% of them appearing once. The sequenced material came from CD4+ T cells sorted from blood. The receptors here all came from a human donor with alopecia areata.

This sequence joins TRBV28 and TRBJ2-7; 10 nucleotides align to TRBD2. V was clipped by 8 bases and J by 4 bases; unmatched bases: 17. There are 17 residues in the CDR3. The germline gives CDR1 MDHEN, CDR2 SYDVKM. CDR3 protein: CASESLMGTSAVYEQYF. The CDR3 DNA sequence: TGTGCCAGCGAATCTCTTATGGGGACTAGCGCGGTATACGAGCAGTACTTC.

J is TRBJ2-5 and V is TRBV4-1, with TRBD2 identical over 13 bases. The CDR3 has 15 amino acids. J gave up 5 bases and V 4 bases, and 4 bases lay outside the gene matches. The germline V gene encodes CDR1 MGHRA and CDR2 YSYEKL. CDR3 region: CASSRTSGSRETQYF. The CDR3 DNA sequence: TGCGCCAGCAGCCGGACTAGCGGGAGTCGTGAGACCCAGTACTTC.

This chain uses TRBV30 with TRBJ1-1; 8 bases match TRBD1. Trimming cost V 4 bases and J 5 bases; bases outside gene matches: 3. CDR1 is GTSNPN and CDR2 is SVGIG in the germline V gene (reference sequence). The CDR3 runs 12 residues. This chain's CDR3 is CAWNTGGTEAFF. The CDR3 DNA sequence: TGTGCCTGGAATACAGGGGGAACTGAAGCTTTCTTT.

The chain recombines TRBV5-4 with TRBJ2-5; 12 positions agree with TRBD1. CDR1 and CDR2 (germline): SGHNT, YYREEE (reference sequence). The CDR3 length is 16 residues. Trimming cost V 0 bases and J 5 bases; bases outside gene matches: 5. The CDR3 region has the DNA TGTGCCAGCAGCTTGGCCGGGACAGGGGGCCGGGAGACCCAGTACTTC. Encoded protein: CASSLAGTGGRETQYF.

CDR3 amino acids: CAWSVSGRGYTF. The CDR3 DNA sequence: TGTGCCTGGAGTGTATCCGGGCGCGGCTACACCTTC. This chain connects TRBV30 to TRBJ1-2; D not certain. Germline CDR1 GTSNPN, CDR2 SVGIG (reference sequence). The length of the CDR3 is 12 residues. Trimming stripped 0 bases from V and 8 bases from J, with 10 bases between.

The chain uses TRBV13 and TRBJ1-5; unclear D gene. Trimming stripped 8 bases from V and 7 bases from J, with 21 bases between. Germline CDR1 PRHDT, CDR2 FYEKMQ (reference sequence). The CDR3 runs to 15 residues. The CDR3 here is CASRKVAQCAQPQHF. CDR3 coding DNA: TGTGCCAGCCGAAAAGTGGCCCAGTGCGCCCAGCCCCAGCATTTT. Together with reference TRBV13 and TRBJ1-5, the CDR3 gives the full variable domain: AAGVIQSPRHLIKEKRETATLKCYPIPRHDTVYWYQQGPGQDPQFLISFYEKMQSDKGSIPDRFSAQQFSDYHSELNMSSLELGDSALYFCASRKVAQCAQPQHFGDGTRLSIL.

This chain links TRBV29-1 with TRBJ1-1; TRBD1 matches at 10 bases. Per the germline V gene, CDR1 is SQVTM and CDR2 is ANQGSEA. The J segment lost 0 bases and the V segment lost 7 bases, leaving 5 bases of the junction unmatched. The CDR3 is 14 amino acids. The chain's CDR3 is CSAGTGVMNTEAFF. Written as DNA, the CDR3 is TGCAGCGCCGGGACAGGGGTTATGAACACTGAAGCTTTCTTT.

The CDR3 sequence: CASSPLTTETQYF. CDR3 in DNA: TGTGCCAGCTCACCACTAACAACGGAGACCCAGTACTTC. The J gene is TRBJ2-5, the V gene TRBV18; unclear D gene. The CDR3 sequence is 13 residues long. V was clipped by 1 base and J by 5 bases, with 8 bases between them. The germline V gene encodes CDR1 KGHSH and CDR2 LQKENI.

This clone turned up a few times. The V call is TRBV13, the J call TRBJ2-7; the match to TRBD2 covers 7 bases. The CDR3 loop spans 17 amino acids. The germline CDR1 and CDR2 sequences are PRHDT and FYEKMQ (reference sequence). The V gene end was trimmed by 5 bases and the J gene end by 0 bases; junction bases not matched to a gene: 13. This CDR3 reads CASSRTVGRESSYEQYF. CDR3 in DNA: TGTGCCAGCAGCCGTACAGTCGGGCGGGAGAGCTCCTACGAGCAGTACTTC.

In this sample, this clone turned up a few times. The chain links TRBV28 to TRBJ2-3; D possibly corresponds to TRBD2 (5 bases). Trimming pared 3 bases from V and 4 bases from J, leaving 8 bases between. This CDR3 region has 13 residues. Germline V gene sequence: CDR1 MDHEN, CDR2 SYDVKM. As DNA, the CDR3 is TGTGCCAGCAGTTTGAGGGCCCCAGATACGCAGTATTTT. Translation gives CASSLRAPDTQYF.

The table lists this clone with a few counts. The chain combines TRBV29-1 with TRBJ2-1; D unclear. The CDR3 has 11 amino acids. V was clipped by 0 bases and J by 10 bases, with 7 bases between them. Germline CDR1 and CDR2: SQVTM and ANQGSEA. CDR3 sequence (DNA): TGCAGCGTTGAAGAAGCGAACGAGCAGTTCTTC. Translated, it gives CSVEEANEQFF.

This clone was found a few times. This rearrangement joins TRBV18 to TRBJ2-7; 8 bases fit TRBD1. Germline values: CDR1 KGHSH, CDR2 LQKENI. The CDR3 extends over 15 amino acids. The J segment lost 2 bases and the V segment lost 4 bases, leaving 7 bases of the junction unmatched. The CDR3 reads CASSLRGQDAYEQYF. The CDR3 bases are TGTGCCAGCTCACTTAGGGGACAGGACGCCTACGAGCAGTACTTC.

This clone was picked up a small number of times. The chain carries TRBV7-9 and TRBJ2-7, with D unresolved. The CDR3 is 15 amino acids. CDR1 is SEHNR and CDR2 is FQNEAQ in the germline V gene (reference sequence). V lost 1 base to trimming and J lost 0 bases, with 10 bases between them. The CDR3, as DNA: TGTGCCAGCAGCTTAGACGGCTCAAGCTCCTACGAGCAGTACTTC. This sequence encodes CASSLDGSSSYEQYF.

V gene TRBV4-1 combines with J gene TRBJ2-7; D may be TRBD2 (5 bases). V lost 0 bases, J lost 6 bases, and 18 bases lay in between. This CDR3 is built from 16 residues. CDR1 and CDR2 (germline): MGHRA, YSYEKL. CDR3 nucleotide sequence: TGCGCCAGCAGCCAAGAAGGAGGTCCCTCGGTTAGCGAGCAGTACTTC. Translated: CASSQEGGPSVSEQYF.